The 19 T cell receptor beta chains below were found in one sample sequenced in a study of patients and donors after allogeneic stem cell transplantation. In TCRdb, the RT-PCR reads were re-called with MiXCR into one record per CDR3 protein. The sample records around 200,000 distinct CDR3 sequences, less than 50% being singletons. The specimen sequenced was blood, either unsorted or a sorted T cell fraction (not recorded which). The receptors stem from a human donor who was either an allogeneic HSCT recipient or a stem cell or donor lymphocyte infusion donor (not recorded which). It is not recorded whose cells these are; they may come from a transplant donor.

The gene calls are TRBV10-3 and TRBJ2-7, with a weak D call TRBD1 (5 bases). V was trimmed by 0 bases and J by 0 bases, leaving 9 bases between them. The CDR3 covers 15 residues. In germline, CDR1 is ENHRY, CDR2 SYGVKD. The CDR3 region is CAISESGRASYEQYF. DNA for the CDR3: TGTGCCATCAGTGAGTCGGGCAGGGCCTCCTACGAGCAGTACTTC.

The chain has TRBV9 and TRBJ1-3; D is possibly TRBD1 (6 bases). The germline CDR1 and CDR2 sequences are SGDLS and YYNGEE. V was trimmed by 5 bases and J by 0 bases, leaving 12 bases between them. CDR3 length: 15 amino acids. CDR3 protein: CASSAGDHSGNTIYF. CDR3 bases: TGTGCCAGCAGTGCAGGGGACCACTCTGGAAACACCATATATTTT. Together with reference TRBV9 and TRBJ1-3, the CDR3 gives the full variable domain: DSGVTQTPKHLITATGQRVTLRCSPRSGDLSVYWYQQSLDQGLQFLIQYYNGEERAKGNILERFSAQQFPDLHSELNLSSLELGDSALYFCASSAGDHSGNTIYFGEGSWLTVV.

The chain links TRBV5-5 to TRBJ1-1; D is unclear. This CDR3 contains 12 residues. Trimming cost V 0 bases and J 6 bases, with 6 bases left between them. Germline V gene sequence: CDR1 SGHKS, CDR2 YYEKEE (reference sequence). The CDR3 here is CASSLDVSEAFF. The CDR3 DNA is TGTGCCAGCAGCTTGGATGTGTCTGAAGCTTTCTTT.

CDR3 sequence (DNA): TGTGCCAGCAGCCAAAGAGACCACACCAGTCGATACGCTGAAGCTTTCTTT. It codes for CASSQRDHTSRYAEAFF. The genes are TRBV7-2 and TRBJ1-1; D gene uncertain. Trimming took off 5 bases at V and 6 bases at J, with 25 bases between the two ends. Germline V gene data show CDR1 as SGHTA and CDR2 as FQGNSA. The CDR3 has 17 amino acids.

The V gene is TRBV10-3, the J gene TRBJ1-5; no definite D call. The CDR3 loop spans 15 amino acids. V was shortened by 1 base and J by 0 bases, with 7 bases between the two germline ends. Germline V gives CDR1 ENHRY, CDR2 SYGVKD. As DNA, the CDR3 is TGTGCCATCAGTGAGTGGCTGAATAGCAATCAGCCCCAGCATTTT. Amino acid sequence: CAISEWLNSNQPQHF.

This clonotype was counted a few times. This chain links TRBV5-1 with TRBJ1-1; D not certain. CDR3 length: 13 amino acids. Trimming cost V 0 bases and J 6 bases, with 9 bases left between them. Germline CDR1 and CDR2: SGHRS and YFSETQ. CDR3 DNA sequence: TGCGCCAGCAGCTTGGTAGGGCTCTCTGAAGCTTTCTTT. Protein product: CASSLVGLSEAFF.

This CDR3 reads CASSRTDFPYEQYF. DNA for the CDR3: TGTGCCAGCTCCAGGACGGATTTCCCCTACGAGCAGTACTTC. This sequence joins TRBV9 and TRBJ2-7; D unclear. The CDR3 is 14 amino acids. The germline gives CDR1 SGDLS, CDR2 YYNGEE. Trimming took off 7 bases at V and 2 bases at J, with 16 bases between the two ends.

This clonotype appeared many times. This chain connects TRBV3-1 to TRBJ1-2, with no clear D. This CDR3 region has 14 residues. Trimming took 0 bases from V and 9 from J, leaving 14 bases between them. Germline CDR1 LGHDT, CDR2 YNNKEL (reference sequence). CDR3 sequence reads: CASSQDGNAGRYTF. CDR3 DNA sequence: TGTGCCAGCAGCCAAGATGGGAATGCGGGCCGCTACACCTTC.

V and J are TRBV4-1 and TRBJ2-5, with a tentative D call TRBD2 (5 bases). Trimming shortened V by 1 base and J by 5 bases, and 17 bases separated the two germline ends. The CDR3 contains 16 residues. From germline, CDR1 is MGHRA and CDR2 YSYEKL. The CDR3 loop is CASSQGGPVGVETQYF. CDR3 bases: TGCGCCAGCAGCCAAGGAGGGCCTGTGGGCGTGGAGACCCAGTACTTC.

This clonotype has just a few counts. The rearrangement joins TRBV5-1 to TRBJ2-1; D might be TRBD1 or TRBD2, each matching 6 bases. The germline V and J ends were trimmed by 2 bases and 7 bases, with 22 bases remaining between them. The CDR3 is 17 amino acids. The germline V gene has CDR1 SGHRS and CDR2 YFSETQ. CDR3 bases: TGCGCCAGCAGCTTATACGGGGGCAGCACGCTTAGGAATGAGCAGTTCTTC. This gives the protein CASSLYGGSTLRNEQFF.

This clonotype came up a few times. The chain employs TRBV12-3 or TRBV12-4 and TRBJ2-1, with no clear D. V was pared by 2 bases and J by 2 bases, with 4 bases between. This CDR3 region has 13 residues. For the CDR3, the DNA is TGTGCCAGCAGTTTACAGACCTACAATGAGCAGTTCTTC. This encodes CASSLQTYNEQFF.

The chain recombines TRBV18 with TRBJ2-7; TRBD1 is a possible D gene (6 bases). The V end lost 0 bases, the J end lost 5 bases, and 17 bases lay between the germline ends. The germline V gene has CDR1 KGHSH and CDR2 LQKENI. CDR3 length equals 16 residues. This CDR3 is CASSPPGSGTRHEQYF. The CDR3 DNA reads TGTGCCAGCTCACCACCGGGTTCAGGGACAAGGCACGAGCAGTACTTC.

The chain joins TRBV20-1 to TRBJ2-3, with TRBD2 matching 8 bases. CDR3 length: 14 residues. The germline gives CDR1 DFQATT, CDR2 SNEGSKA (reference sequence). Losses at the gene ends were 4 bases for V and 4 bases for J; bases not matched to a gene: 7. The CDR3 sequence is CSAKRLAPSDTQYF. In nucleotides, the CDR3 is TGCAGTGCTAAACGACTAGCGCCCTCAGATACGCAGTATTTT.

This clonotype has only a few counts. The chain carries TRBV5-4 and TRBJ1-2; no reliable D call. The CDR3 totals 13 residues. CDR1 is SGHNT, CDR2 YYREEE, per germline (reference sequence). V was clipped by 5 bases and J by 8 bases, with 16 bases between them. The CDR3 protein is CASSTPSGSGYTF. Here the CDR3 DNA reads TGTGCCAGCAGTACCCCCTCCGGGTCCGGCTACACCTTC.

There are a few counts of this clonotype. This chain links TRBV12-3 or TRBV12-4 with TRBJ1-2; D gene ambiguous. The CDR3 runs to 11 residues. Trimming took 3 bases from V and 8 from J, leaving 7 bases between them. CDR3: CASSFGGGYTF. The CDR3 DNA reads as TGTGCCAGCAGTTTTGGCGGGGGCTACACCTTC.

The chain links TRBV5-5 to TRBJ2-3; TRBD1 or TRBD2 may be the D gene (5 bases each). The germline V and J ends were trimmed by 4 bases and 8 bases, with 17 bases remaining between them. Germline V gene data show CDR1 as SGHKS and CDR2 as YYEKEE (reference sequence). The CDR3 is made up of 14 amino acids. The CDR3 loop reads CASSPSGWGSTQYF. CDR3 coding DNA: TGTGCCAGCAGCCCCAGCGGATGGGGGAGTACGCAGTATTTT. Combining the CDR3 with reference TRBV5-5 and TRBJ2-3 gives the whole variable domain DAGVTQSPTHLIKTRGQQVTLRCSPISGHKSVSWYQQVLGQGPQFIFQYYEKEERGRGNFPDRFSARQFPNYSSELNVNALLLGDSALYLCASSPSGWGSTQYFGPGTRLTVL.

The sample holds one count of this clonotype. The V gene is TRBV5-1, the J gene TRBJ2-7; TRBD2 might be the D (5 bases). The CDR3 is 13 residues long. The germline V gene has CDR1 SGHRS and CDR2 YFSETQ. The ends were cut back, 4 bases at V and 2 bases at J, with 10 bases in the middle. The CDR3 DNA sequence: TGCGCCAGCAGCCTTAGAGCGGCCTACGAGCAGTACTTC. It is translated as CASSLRAAYEQYF.

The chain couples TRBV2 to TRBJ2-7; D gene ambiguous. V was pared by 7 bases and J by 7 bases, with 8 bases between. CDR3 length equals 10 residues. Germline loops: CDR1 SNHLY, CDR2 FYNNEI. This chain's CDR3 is CASTRAEQYF. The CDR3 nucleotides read TGTGCCAGCACTCGGGCAGAGCAGTACTTC.

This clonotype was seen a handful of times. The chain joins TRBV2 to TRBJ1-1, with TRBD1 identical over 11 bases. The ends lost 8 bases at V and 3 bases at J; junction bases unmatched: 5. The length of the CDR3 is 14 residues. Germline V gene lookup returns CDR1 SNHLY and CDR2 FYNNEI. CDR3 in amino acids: CASGKDRGHTEAFF. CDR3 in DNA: TGTGCCAGCGGAAAGGACAGGGGGCACACTGAAGCTTTCTTT.